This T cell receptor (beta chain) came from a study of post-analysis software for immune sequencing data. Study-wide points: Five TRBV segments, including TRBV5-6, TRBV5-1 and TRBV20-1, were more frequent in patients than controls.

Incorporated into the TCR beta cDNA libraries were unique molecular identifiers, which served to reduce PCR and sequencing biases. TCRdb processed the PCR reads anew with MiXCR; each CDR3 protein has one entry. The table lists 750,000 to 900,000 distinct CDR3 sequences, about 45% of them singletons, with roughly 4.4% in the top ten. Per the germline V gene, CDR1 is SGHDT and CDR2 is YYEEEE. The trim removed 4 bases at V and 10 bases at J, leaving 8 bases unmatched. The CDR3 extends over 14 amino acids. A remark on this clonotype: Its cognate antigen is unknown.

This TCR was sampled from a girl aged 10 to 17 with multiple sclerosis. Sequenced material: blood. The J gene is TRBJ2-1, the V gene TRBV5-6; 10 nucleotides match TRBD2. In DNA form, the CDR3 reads TGTGCCAGCAGCGCGGGACTAGCGTTTGGCGAGCAGTTCTTC. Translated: CASSAGLAFGEQFF.